Described below is a single T cell receptor (beta chain) sequence and its context. The antigen is undetermined. Every patient experienced relapse after autologous stem cell transplantation, and brentuximab vedotin exposure varied. Complete response, partial response or progressive disease were the best responses. This sample is drawn from a study of PD-1 blockade in classical Hodgkin lymphoma. Study-wide findings and caveats: Compared with healthy donors, newly diagnosed patients reportedly showed lower baseline TCR diversity. Significant TCR diversity gains by C4D1 occurred in CD4+ but not CD8+ cells.

Sequencing used immunoSEQ multiplex PCR; TCRdb keeps in-frame clones, though not all of them. The sample shows 120,000 to 150,000 clones, 78% of them seen only once. Material: peripheral blood mononuclear cells (PBMCs), obtained before the second cycle of nivolumab. The TCR comes from a human donor with classical Hodgkin lymphoma.

This CDR3 is CASSEATGAYEQYF. For the CDR3, the DNA is TGTGCCAGCAGTGAAGCAACAGGGGCCTACGAGCAGTACTTC. The chain joins TRBV6-1 to TRBJ2-7; 7 bases align to TRBD1. Looked up from germline, CDR1 is MNHNS and CDR2 is SASEGT. V lost 0 bases to trimming and J lost 2 bases; unmatched junction nucleotides: 1. The CDR3 extends over 14 amino acids.